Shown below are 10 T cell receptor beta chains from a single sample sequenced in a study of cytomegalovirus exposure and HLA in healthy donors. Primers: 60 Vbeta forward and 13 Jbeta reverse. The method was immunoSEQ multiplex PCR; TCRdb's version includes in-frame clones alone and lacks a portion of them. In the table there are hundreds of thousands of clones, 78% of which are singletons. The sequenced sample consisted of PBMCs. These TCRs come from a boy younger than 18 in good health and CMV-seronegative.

The CDR3 DNA follows: TGTGCCAGCACTAGACAGCAAGAGACCCAGTACTTC. It codes for CASTRQQETQYF. V gene TRBV6-1 combines with J gene TRBJ2-5; weak D call: TRBD1 (5 bases). V lost 7 bases to trimming and J lost 2 bases, with 8 bases between them. CDR1 and CDR2 (germline): MNHNS, SASEGT. The CDR3 runs to 12 residues.

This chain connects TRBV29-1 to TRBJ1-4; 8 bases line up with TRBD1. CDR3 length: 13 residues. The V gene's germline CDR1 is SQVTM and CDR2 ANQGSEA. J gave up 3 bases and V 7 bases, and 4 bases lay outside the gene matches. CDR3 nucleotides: TGCAGCGCTGCGGACAGGGCTAATGAAAAACTGTTTTTT. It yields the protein CSAADRANEKLFF. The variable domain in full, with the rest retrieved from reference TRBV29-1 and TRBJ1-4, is SAVISQKPSRDICQRGTSLTIQCQVDSQVTMMFWYRQQPGQSLTLIATANQGSEATYESGFVIDKFPISRPNLTFSTLTVSNMSPEDSSIYLCSAADRANEKLFFGSGTQLSVL.

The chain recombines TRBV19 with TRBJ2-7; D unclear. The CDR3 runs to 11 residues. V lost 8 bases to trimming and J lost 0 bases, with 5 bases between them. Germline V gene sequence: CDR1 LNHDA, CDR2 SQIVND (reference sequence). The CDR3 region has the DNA TGTGCCAGTCGGAGCTCCTACGAGCAGTACTTC. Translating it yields CASRSSYEQYF.

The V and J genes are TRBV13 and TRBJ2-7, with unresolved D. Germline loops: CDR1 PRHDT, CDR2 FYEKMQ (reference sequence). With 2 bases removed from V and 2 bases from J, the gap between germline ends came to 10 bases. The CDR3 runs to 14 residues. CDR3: CASSLRSETYEQYF. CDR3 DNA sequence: TGTGCCAGCAGCTTAAGGTCGGAGACCTACGAGCAGTACTTC. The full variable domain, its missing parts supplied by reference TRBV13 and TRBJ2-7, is AAGVIQSPRHLIKEKRETATLKCYPIPRHDTVYWYQQGPGQDPQFLISFYEKMQSDKGSIPDRFSAQQFSDYHSELNMSSLELGDSALYFCASSLRSETYEQYFGPGTRLTVT.

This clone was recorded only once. In DNA, the CDR3 is TGCAGTGCATTGACCCTAGGGACCCAGTACTTC. The encoded protein is CSALTLGTQYF. The rearrangement links TRBV20-1 to TRBJ2-5, with D uncertain. CDR3 size: 11 residues. Trimming pared 6 bases from V and 7 bases from J, leaving 12 bases between. Germline-derived CDR1 and CDR2 are DFQATT and SNEGSKA (reference sequence).

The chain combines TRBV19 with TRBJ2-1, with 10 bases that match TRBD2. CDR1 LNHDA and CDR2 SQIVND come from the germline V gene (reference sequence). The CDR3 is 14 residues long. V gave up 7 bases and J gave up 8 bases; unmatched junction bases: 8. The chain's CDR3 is CASNSLAGVDEQFF. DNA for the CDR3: TGTGCCAGTAATAGTCTAGCGGGGGTAGATGAGCAGTTCTTC.

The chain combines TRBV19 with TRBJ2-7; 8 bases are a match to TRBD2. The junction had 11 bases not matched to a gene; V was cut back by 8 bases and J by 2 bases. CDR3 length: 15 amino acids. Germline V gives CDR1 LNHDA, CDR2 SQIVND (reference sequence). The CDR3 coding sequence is TGTGCCAGTGCAGAAGCGGGAGACCTGACCTACGAGCAGTACTTC. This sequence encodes CASAEAGDLTYEQYF.

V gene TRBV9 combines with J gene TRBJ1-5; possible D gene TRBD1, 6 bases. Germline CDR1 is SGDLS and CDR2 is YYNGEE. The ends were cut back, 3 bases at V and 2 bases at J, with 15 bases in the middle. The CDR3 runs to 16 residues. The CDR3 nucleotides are TGTGCCAGCAGCGCCGGAGGTGGGGGCGGCAATCAGCCCCAGCATTTT. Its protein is CASSAGGGGGNQPQHF.

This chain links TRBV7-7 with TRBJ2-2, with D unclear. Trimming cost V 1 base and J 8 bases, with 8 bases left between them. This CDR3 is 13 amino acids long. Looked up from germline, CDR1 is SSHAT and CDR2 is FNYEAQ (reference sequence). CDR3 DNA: TGTGCCAGCAGCTTAGGGGCAGGAGGGGAGCTGTTTTTT. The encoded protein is CASSLGAGGELFF. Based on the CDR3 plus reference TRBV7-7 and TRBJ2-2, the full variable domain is GAGVSQSPRYKVTKRGQDVTLRCDPISSHATLYWYQQALGQGPEFLTYFNYEAQPDKSGLPSDRFSAERPEGSISTLTIQRTEQRDSAMYRCASSLGAGGELFFGEGSRLTVL.

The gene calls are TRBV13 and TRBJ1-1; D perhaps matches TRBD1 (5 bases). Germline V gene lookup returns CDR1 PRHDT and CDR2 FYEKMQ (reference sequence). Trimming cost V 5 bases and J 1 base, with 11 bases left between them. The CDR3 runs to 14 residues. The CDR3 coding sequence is TGTGCCAGCAGCCCGACAGACGAGAACACTGAAGCTTTCTTT. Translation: CASSPTDENTEAFF.